These 21 T cell receptor beta chains were all obtained from the same sample, sequenced in a study of blood T cell repertoires in COVID-19. Some clones are missing from TCRdb's copy, which holds only in-frame ones; the method was immunoSEQ multiplex PCR. The table records under 150,000 clones, approximately 91% of them present only once. The material sequenced was peripheral blood. Receptor source: a woman between 65 and 79 years old who had recovered from COVID-19.

This clone is medium-sized by share. This CDR3 is CASSLKDSPNEQFF. The CDR3, as DNA: TGTGCCAGCAGCTTGAAGGACAGTCCTAATGAGCAGTTCTTC. This chain links TRBV5-6 with TRBJ2-1, with a tentative D call TRBD1 (6 bases). This CDR3 has 14 residues. Trimming stripped 1 base from V and 7 bases from J, with 12 bases between. Germline loops: CDR1 SGHDT, CDR2 YYEEEE.

This clone was seen once. CDR3: CSVVQGARGYTF. As DNA, the CDR3 is TGCAGCGTGGTACAGGGGGCGCGTGGCTACACCTTC. The V and J genes are TRBV29-1 and TRBJ1-2; 9 bases are a match to TRBD1. V gave up 6 bases and J gave up 7 bases; unmatched junction bases: 6. This CDR3 contains 12 residues. CDR1 is SQVTM, CDR2 ANQGSEA, per germline.

The chain carries TRBV19 and TRBJ2-2; TRBD1 might be the D (6 bases). The CDR3 runs to 14 residues. Trimming left V 5 bases short and J 2 bases short, with 9 bases between. CDR1 and CDR2 (germline): LNHDA, SQIVND (reference sequence). The CDR3 DNA follows: TGTGCCAGTAGTCTACAGGGAAACACCGGGGAGCTGTTTTTT. This sequence encodes CASSLQGNTGELFF.

V is TRBV9 and J is TRBJ2-1; 9 nucleotides agree with TRBD1. CDR1 SGDLS and CDR2 YYNGEE come from the germline V gene. Trimming at V came to 0 bases and at J to 3 bases, leaving 1 base not matched to a gene. This CDR3 has 15 residues. The CDR3 DNA is TGTGCCAGCAGCGTAGACAGGGGGCTCTACAATGAGCAGTTCTTC. Amino acid sequence: CASSVDRGLYNEQFF. Based on the CDR3 plus reference TRBV9 and TRBJ2-1, the full variable domain is DSGVTQTPKHLITATGQRVTLRCSPRSGDLSVYWYQQSLDQGLQFLIQYYNGEERAKGNILERFSAQQFPDLHSELNLSSLELGDSALYFCASSVDRGLYNEQFFGPGTRLTVL.

The gene calls are TRBV6-5 and TRBJ2-1; possible D gene TRBD2, 5 bases. CDR1 is MNHEY, CDR2 SVGAGI, per germline. The CDR3 is made up of 12 amino acids. Trimming stripped 6 bases from V and 9 bases from J, with 12 bases between. CDR3 coding DNA: TGTGCCAGCAGCACCGGGGTTGGTGAGCAGTTCTTC. It specifies CASSTGVGEQFF.

The J gene is TRBJ2-5, the V gene TRBV7-2, with 8 bases matching TRBD2. V lost 2 bases to trimming and J lost 2 bases; unmatched junction nucleotides: 7. The CDR3 length is 16 residues. CDR1 is SGHTA, CDR2 FQGNSA, per germline. The chain's CDR3 is CASSLSASGFQETQYF. The CDR3 nucleotides read TGTGCCAGCAGCTTATCGGCTAGCGGGTTTCAAGAGACCCAGTACTTC.

CDR3 sequence: CASSQGGHTEAFF. The DNA of the CDR3 is TGTGCCAGCAGCCAGGGGGGTCACACTGAAGCTTTCTTT. The V call is TRBV3-1 (or the pseudogene TRBV3-2), the J call TRBJ1-1; tentative D call: TRBD1 (5 bases). The V end was cut by 3 bases, the J end by 3 bases, with 8 bases between. The CDR3 sequence is 13 residues long. CDR1 LGHDT and CDR2 YNNKEL come from the germline V gene (reference sequence).

The chain joins TRBV7-3 to TRBJ2-5, with D possibly TRBD1 on 6 matching bases. CDR3 size: 14 residues. The germline V gene has CDR1 SGHTA and CDR2 FQGTGA. V was trimmed by 5 bases and J by 2 bases, leaving 12 bases between them. The CDR3 coding sequence is TGTGCCAGCAGCGTTTTTGGACAGCAAGAGACCCAGTACTTC. Its translation: CASSVFGQQETQYF.

This clone appeared a single time. The chain has TRBV6-6 and TRBJ1-4, with 9 nucleotides matching TRBD1. Trimming at V came to 4 bases and at J to 6 bases, leaving 6 bases not matched to a gene. CDR1 is MNHNY, CDR2 SVGAGI, per germline (reference sequence). The CDR3 consists of 15 residues. CDR3 sequence reads: CASSSPGQGDEKLFF. CDR3 sequence (DNA): TGTGCCAGCAGTTCCCCGGGACAGGGAGATGAAAAACTGTTTTTT.

The DNA of the CDR3 is TGTGCCAGCAGCTTAGGGCCCCCGGGGGAAACCCAGTACTTC. Its translation is CASSLGPPGETQYF. The chain couples TRBV7-2 to TRBJ2-5; D perhaps matches TRBD2 (6 bases). Germline-derived CDR1 and CDR2 are SGHTA and FQGNSA. Trimming took 1 base from V and 8 from J, leaving 14 bases between them. This CDR3 is built from 14 residues.

The J gene is TRBJ2-2, the V gene TRBV5-1, with TRBD1 as a possible D gene (5 bases). The germline V and J ends were trimmed by 9 bases and 3 bases, with 18 bases remaining between them. From germline, CDR1 is SGHRS and CDR2 YFSETQ. The CDR3 covers 15 residues. In DNA form, the CDR3 reads TGCGCCACGTATATAGGGGCGATTGACACCGGGGAGCTGTTTTTT. Protein product: CATYIGAIDTGELFF.

This clone is medium-sized within its sample. V and J are TRBV5-6 and TRBJ2-5; unclear D gene. V was shortened by 1 base and J by 5 bases, with 9 bases between the two germline ends. The CDR3 is 13 amino acids. Germline V lookup: CDR1 SGHDT, CDR2 YYEEEE. The CDR3 sequence is CASSLLYRETQYF. In nucleotides, the CDR3 is TGTGCCAGCAGCTTGCTCTATCGGGAGACCCAGTACTTC.

The chain is built from TRBV5-1 and TRBJ1-1; maybe TRBD1 (6 bases). From germline, CDR1 is SGHRS and CDR2 YFSETQ. The CDR3 contains 15 residues. The V end lost 6 bases, the J end lost 1 base, and 16 bases lay between the germline ends. The CDR3 bases are TGCGCCAGCAACAGGGCTTCAGTCAGGAACACTGAAGCTTTCTTT. Translated, it gives CASNRASVRNTEAFF.

The chain employs TRBV5-4 and TRBJ1-1; TRBD1 matches 7 bases. Germline lookup yields CDR1 SGHNT and CDR2 YYREEE (reference sequence). This CDR3 has 15 amino acids. J was trimmed by 4 bases and V by 2 bases; bases with no gene match: 8. CDR3 loop: CASSLLRQGPTEAFF. CDR3 in DNA: TGTGCCAGCAGCTTACTTAGACAGGGACCCACTGAAGCTTTCTTT.

This clone was recorded only once. The chain joins TRBV29-1 to TRBJ1-1, with a weak D call TRBD1 (5 bases). The CDR3 sequence is 12 residues long. Germline lookup yields CDR1 SQVTM and CDR2 ANQGSEA. Between the trimmed V and J ends, which lost 1 base and 4 bases, there was a span of 7 bases. This CDR3 reads CSVEGGGTEAFF. In DNA, the CDR3 is TGCAGCGTTGAAGGGGGGGGCACTGAAGCTTTCTTT.

The chain combines TRBV5-1 with TRBJ2-1; the match to TRBD2 covers 7 bases. In germline, CDR1 is SGHRS, CDR2 YFSETQ. The CDR3 is 15 residues long. Trimming cost V 1 base and J 7 bases; bases outside gene matches: 8. This CDR3 reads CASSLMGEGMNEQFF. DNA of the CDR3: TGCGCCAGCAGCTTGATGGGGGAGGGGATGAATGAGCAGTTCTTC.

The V and J genes are TRBV24-1 and TRBJ2-2; 7 bases are shared with TRBD1. Trimming cost V 6 bases and J 0 bases; bases outside gene matches: 6. The CDR3 runs to 16 residues. Germline V gene sequence: CDR1 KGHDR, CDR2 SFDVKD. DNA for the CDR3: TGTGCCACCAGTTCCCCGACAGGGACGAACACCGGGGAGCTGTTTTTT. Translating it yields CATSSPTGTNTGELFF.

The chain carries TRBV9 and TRBJ2-2; D not certain. There are 12 residues in the CDR3. The germline CDR1 and CDR2 sequences are SGDLS and YYNGEE. Trimming took 6 bases from V and 3 from J, leaving 6 bases between them. The chain's CDR3 is CASTPDTGELFF. In DNA, the CDR3 is TGTGCCAGCACGCCGGACACCGGGGAGCTGTTTTTT.

The chain couples TRBV7-2 to TRBJ2-7, with TRBD1 as a possible D gene (6 bases). The CDR3 is made up of 14 amino acids. Germline CDR1 reads SGHTA; CDR2 reads FQGNSA. V dropped 5 bases and J dropped 0 bases, with 11 bases sitting between them. The CDR3 protein is CASSPDRSSYEQYF. CDR3 nucleotide sequence: TGTGCCAGCAGCCCCGACAGGAGCTCCTACGAGCAGTACTTC.

The rearrangement joins TRBV3-1 (or the pseudogene TRBV3-2) to TRBJ2-3; 7 nucleotides line up with TRBD2. Germline-derived CDR1 and CDR2 are LGHDT and YNNKEL (reference sequence). Trimming took 3 bases from V and 1 from J; bases not matched to a gene: 4. The CDR3 runs to 15 residues. The CDR3 DNA sequence: TGTGCCAGCAGCCAGGGGCTAGCGGGCACAGATACGCAGTATTTT. Amino acid sequence: CASSQGLAGTDTQYF.

The CDR3 DNA reads TGCGCCAGCAGCAGCCGGGACAGCCGTACCTACAATGAGCAGTTCTTC. Translated: CASSSRDSRTYNEQFF. V and J are TRBV4-1 and TRBJ2-1; 7 nucleotides line up with TRBD1. Trimming took 5 bases from V and 2 from J; bases not matched to a gene: 9. The CDR3 runs 16 residues. CDR1 MGHRA and CDR2 YSYEKL come from the germline V gene.